This paragraph reports one TCR beta chain. The target antigen is unknown. Trimming stripped 1 base from V and 5 bases from J, with 18 bases between. In germline, CDR1 is SGHVS, CDR2 FNYEAQ. CDR3 length: 17 amino acids. This record comes from a study of T cell repertoires in cytomegalovirus infection. Study-level background: Well-studied HLA-B-restricted epitopes and recently identified HLA-C-restricted epitopes of CMV were both used in the study. Public TCR beta signature analysis indicated the presence of both CMV infection and matching HLA type.

Study-wide results and caveats: Identification of carriers of CMV plus the relevant HLA was performed using cumulative public TCR beta family frequency.

MiXCR, applied by TCRdb to the reads, yields one record per CDR3 protein. The sample records roughly 570,000 distinct CDR3 sequences, 40% being singletons. The chain carries TRBV7-6 and TRBJ2-1; possible D gene TRBD1, 5 bases. The sequencing here drew on cultured PBMCs, taken from culture after CMV antigen stimulation. The clonotype was recovered from a human donor in good health (CMV status not recorded). Some clones in this sample may be carry-over from other donors' samples. The CDR3 DNA sequence: TGTGCCAGCAGCTTAGAAGGGGCCCTAACCGCTAACAATGAGCAGTTCTTC. This gives the protein CASSLEGALTANNEQFF.